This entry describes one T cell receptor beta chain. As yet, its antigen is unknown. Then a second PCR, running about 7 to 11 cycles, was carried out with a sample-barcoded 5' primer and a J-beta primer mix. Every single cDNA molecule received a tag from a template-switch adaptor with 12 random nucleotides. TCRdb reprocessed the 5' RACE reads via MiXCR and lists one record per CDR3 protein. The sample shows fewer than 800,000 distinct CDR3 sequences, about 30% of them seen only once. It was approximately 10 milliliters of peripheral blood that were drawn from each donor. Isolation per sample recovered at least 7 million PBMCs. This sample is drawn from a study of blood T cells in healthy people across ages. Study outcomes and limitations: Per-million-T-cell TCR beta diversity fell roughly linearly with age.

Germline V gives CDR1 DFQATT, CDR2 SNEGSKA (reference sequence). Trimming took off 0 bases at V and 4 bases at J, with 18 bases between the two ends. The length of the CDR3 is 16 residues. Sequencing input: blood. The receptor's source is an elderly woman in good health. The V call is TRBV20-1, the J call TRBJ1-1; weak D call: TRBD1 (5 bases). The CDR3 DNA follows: TGCAGTGCTAGAGATCGAAGGGGAAATATAGGCACTGAAGCTTTCTTT. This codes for CSARDRRGNIGTEAFF.